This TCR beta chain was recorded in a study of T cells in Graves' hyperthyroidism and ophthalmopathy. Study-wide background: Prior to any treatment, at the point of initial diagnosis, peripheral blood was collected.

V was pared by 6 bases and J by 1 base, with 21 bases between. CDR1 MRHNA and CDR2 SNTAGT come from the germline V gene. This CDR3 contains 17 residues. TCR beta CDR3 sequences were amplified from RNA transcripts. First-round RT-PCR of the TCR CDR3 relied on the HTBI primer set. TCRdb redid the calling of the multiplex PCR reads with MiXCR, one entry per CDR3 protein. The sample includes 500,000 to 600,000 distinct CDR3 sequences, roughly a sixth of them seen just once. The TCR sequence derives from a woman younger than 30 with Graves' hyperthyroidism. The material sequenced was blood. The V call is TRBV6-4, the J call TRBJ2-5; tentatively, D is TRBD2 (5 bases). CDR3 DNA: TGTGCCAGCAGCCGGGAAGGGTTAACATTTTTCCAAGAGACCCAGTACTTC. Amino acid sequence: CASSREGLTFFQETQYF.